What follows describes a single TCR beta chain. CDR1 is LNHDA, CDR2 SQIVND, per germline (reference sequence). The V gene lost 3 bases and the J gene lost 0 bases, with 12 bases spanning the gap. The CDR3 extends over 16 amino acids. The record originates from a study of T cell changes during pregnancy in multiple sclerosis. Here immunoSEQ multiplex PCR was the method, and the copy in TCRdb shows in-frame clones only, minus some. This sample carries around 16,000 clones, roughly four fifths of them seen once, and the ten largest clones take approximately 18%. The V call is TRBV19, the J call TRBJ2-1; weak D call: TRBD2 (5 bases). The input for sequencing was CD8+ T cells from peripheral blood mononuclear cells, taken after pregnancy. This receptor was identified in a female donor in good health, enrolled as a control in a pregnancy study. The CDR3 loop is CASSISVLDSYNEQFF. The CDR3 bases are TGTGCCAGTAGTATTTCGGTACTAGACTCCTACAATGAGCAGTTCTTC.